These 26 T cell receptor beta chains were all obtained from the same sample, sequenced in a study of T cell clusters in autoimmune cytopenias. TRB was amplified by touch-down multiplex PCR, primer pools A and B combined. TCRdb reanalyzed the multiplex PCR reads and collapses them to one entry per CDR3 protein, without DNA. This sample contains roughly 5,200 distinct CDR3 sequences. Each sample's input was around 270 ng genomic DNA, approximately 37,500 genome equivalents. The material sequenced was peripheral blood. The receptors come from a human donor with an autoimmune cytopenia or autoimmune hepatitis (not recorded which).

The chain couples TRBV7-9 to TRBJ1-4; the D call of TRBD1 rests on TCRdb alone, since no DNA is present to check it. Germline CDR1 and CDR2: SEHNR and FQNEAQ (reference sequence). The CDR3 runs 14 residues. Here the CDR3 reads CASRYKGVDEKLFF. Together with reference TRBV7-9 and TRBJ1-4, the CDR3 gives the full variable domain: DTGVSQNPRHKITKRGQNVTFRCDPISEHNRLYWYRQTLGQGPEFLTYFQNEAQLEKSRLLSDRFSAERPKGSFSTLEIQRTEQGDSAMYLCASRYKGVDEKLFFGSGTQLSVL.

This clonotype is called medium-sized based on its frequency. The rearrangement uses TRBV6-5 and TRBJ2-7; absent DNA, TCRdb's TRBD1 call cannot be checked. Germline-derived CDR1 and CDR2 are MNHEY and SVGAGI. This CDR3 is built from 16 residues. The CDR3 loop is CASSEGLPGPSYEQYF.

The chain combines TRBV6-5 with TRBJ1-1. This CDR3 is 13 amino acids long. CDR1 MNHEY and CDR2 SVGAGI come from the germline V gene. The CDR3 sequence is CASSEVLNTEAFF.

Frequency places this clonotype as medium-sized. The rearrangement uses TRBV27 and TRBJ2-1; the D gene TCRdb calls, TRBD2, cannot be checked with no DNA. Germline CDR1 MNHEY, CDR2 SMNVEV (reference sequence). The CDR3 runs to 14 residues. The CDR3 loop reads CASSAGTRGDEQFF.

This clonotype ranks as medium-sized (0.01 to 0.1%) in terms of frequency. V and J are TRBV24-1 and TRBJ1-2; TCRdb gives TRBD1 as the D gene, but with no DNA this cannot be confirmed. This CDR3 spans 13 amino acids. The germline V gene encodes CDR1 KGHDR and CDR2 SFDVKD. The CDR3 here is CATSDSGRDGYTF.

This clonotype is identified as medium-sized from frequency. The chain has TRBV19 and TRBJ2-7; the D call from TCRdb, TRBD2, cannot be confirmed without DNA. The V gene's germline CDR1 is LNHDA and CDR2 SQIVND (reference sequence). CDR3 length: 15 amino acids. CDR3 sequence reads: CASSQRAGSSYEQYF.

This clonotype counts as medium-sized (0.01 to 0.1%) by frequency. The chain employs TRBV6-1 and TRBJ1-3; the D call of TRBD1 rests on TCRdb alone, since no DNA is present to check it. The CDR3 is made up of 13 amino acids. The germline V gene encodes CDR1 MNHNS and CDR2 SASEGT. CDR3 residues: CASSEPGGNTIYF.

This clonotype is called medium-sized based on its frequency. The rearrangement joins TRBV19 to TRBJ1-5. The CDR3 totals 13 residues. Germline V gene lookup returns CDR1 LNHDA and CDR2 SQIVND (reference sequence). This CDR3 reads CASSIAAGQPQHF.

The rearrangement links TRBV5-6 to TRBJ2-7; TCRdb's assignment of TRBD2 cannot be checked, as there is no DNA. CDR1 and CDR2 (germline): SGHDT, YYEEEE. The CDR3 length is 16 residues. CDR3 in amino acids: CASSPRLLAGAGEQYF.

This clonotype ranks as medium-sized in terms of frequency. J is TRBJ2-2 and V is TRBV30. This CDR3 spans 14 amino acids. In germline, CDR1 is GTSNPN, CDR2 SVGIG (reference sequence). The CDR3 spells CAWSRTASAGELFF. Based on the CDR3 plus reference TRBV30 and TRBJ2-2, the full variable domain is SQTIHQWPATLVQPVGSPLSLECTVEGTSNPNLYWYRQAAGRGLQLLFYSVGIGQISSEVPQNLSASRPQDRQFILSSKKLLLSDSGFYLCAWSRTASAGELFFGEGSRLTVL.

The chain couples TRBV12-3 or TRBV12-4 to TRBJ1-2. The CDR3 has 11 amino acids. CDR3 loop: CASSLSRGYTF.

The chain is built from TRBV20-1 and TRBJ2-5; TCRdb gives TRBD1 as the D gene, but with no DNA this cannot be confirmed. Germline CDR1 and CDR2: DFQATT and SNEGSKA (reference sequence). This CDR3 has 16 residues. CDR3 region: CSARGGNGGDQETQYF.

The chain is built from TRBV24-1 and TRBJ2-1; no DNA is available, so the TRBD2 call from TCRdb remains unchecked. There are 13 residues in the CDR3. CDR1 is KGHDR, CDR2 SFDVKD, per germline. CDR3 in amino acids: CATRASSGGEQFF.

This rearrangement joins TRBV6-5 to TRBJ2-3; TCRdb proposes TRBD2, but this gene call is untestable without DNA. The CDR3 runs to 17 residues. Germline lookup yields CDR1 MNHEY and CDR2 SVGAGI. The CDR3 loop reads CASSGLSAGGPTDTQYF.

The chain combines TRBV6-1 with TRBJ1-4; absent DNA, TCRdb's TRBD1 call cannot be checked. CDR3 length: 15 amino acids. From germline, CDR1 is MNHNS and CDR2 SASEGT. The CDR3 region is CASSDHRAEIEKLFF.

The chain has TRBV29-1 and TRBJ2-3; TCRdb's D gene call, TRBD1, goes unchecked for lack of DNA. Germline V lookup: CDR1 SQVTM, CDR2 ANQGSEA. This CDR3 has 12 amino acids. This CDR3 is CSVSGGGDTQYF.

The rearrangement joins TRBV7-9 to TRBJ1-1. The CDR3 covers 14 residues. Germline V CDR1 and CDR2: SEHNR, FQNEAQ (reference sequence). CDR3 loop: CASSLAGGVTEALF.

The genes are TRBV7-9 and TRBJ2-1; the TCRdb D gene call, TRBD1, has no DNA to confirm it. The CDR3 length is 15 residues. In germline, CDR1 is SEHNR, CDR2 FQNEAQ (reference sequence). CDR3 in amino acids: CASGPLSGESSEQFF.

This clonotype is identified as medium-sized from frequency. The chain couples TRBV19 to TRBJ1-2; TCRdb indicates TRBD1, and absent DNA this call remains unverified. Looked up from germline, CDR1 is LNHDA and CDR2 is SQIVND (reference sequence). This CDR3 has 13 residues. The CDR3: CASSVRDSYGYTF.

J is TRBJ1-1 and V is TRBV12-3 or TRBV12-4. The CDR3 has 11 residues. CDR3 protein: CASSLFTEAFF.

By frequency, this clonotype registers medium-sized. The CDR3 reads CASIKTGTDTQYF. The chain is built from TRBV5-6 and TRBJ2-3. Per germline, CDR1 SGHDT and CDR2 YYEEEE. The CDR3 is made up of 13 amino acids.

The J gene is TRBJ1-4, the V gene TRBV5-6; TCRdb picks TRBD1, but there is no DNA to check that call. The germline V gene has CDR1 SGHDT and CDR2 YYEEEE. This CDR3 has 14 residues. The CDR3 sequence: CASSSAYPGEKLFF.

The chain carries TRBV27 and TRBJ1-5; with no DNA, the TCRdb D assignment of TRBD1 cannot be verified. Germline lookup yields CDR1 MNHEY and CDR2 SMNVEV (reference sequence). The CDR3 covers 12 residues. The CDR3 spells CASSEGEEPQHF.

The V gene is TRBV5-4, the J gene TRBJ2-5; TCRdb lists TRBD1, though no DNA is available to test this call. Germline values: CDR1 SGHNT, CDR2 YYREEE (reference sequence). There are 13 residues in the CDR3. The CDR3 reads CASTPGPRRSQYF.

J is TRBJ1-5 and V is TRBV19; TCRdb names TRBD1, which stays unverified in the absence of DNA. CDR1 is LNHDA, CDR2 SQIVND, per germline (reference sequence). This CDR3 region has 16 residues. This chain's CDR3 is CASSGTGVLGNQPQHF. The variable domain in full, with the rest retrieved from reference TRBV19 and TRBJ1-5, is DGGITQSPKYLFRKEGQNVTLSCEQNLNHDAMYWYRQDPGQGLRLIYYSQIVNDFQKGDIAEGYSVSREKKESFPLTVTSAQKNPTAFYLCASSGTGVLGNQPQHFGDGTRLSIL.

The chain has TRBV5-4 and TRBJ1-1. CDR1 and CDR2 (germline): SGHNT, YYREEE (reference sequence). This CDR3 is built from 13 residues. The chain's CDR3 is CASSLVGEPEAFF. Filled out from reference TRBV5-4 and TRBJ1-1, the complete variable domain reads ETGVTQSPTHLIKTRGQQVTLRCSSQSGHNTVSWYQQALGQGPQFIFQYYREEENGRGNFPPRFSGLQFPNYSSELNVNALELDDSALYLCASSLVGEPEAFFGQGTRLTVV.